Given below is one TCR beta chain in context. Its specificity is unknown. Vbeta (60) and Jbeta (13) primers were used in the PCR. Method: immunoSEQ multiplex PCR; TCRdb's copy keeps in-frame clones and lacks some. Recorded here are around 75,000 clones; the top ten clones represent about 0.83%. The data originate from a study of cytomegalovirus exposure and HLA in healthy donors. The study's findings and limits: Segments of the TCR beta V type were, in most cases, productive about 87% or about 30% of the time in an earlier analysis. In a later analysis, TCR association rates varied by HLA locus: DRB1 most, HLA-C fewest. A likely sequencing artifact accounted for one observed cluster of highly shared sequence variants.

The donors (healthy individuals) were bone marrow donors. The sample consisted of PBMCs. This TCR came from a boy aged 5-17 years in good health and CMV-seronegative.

The CDR3 protein is CASSRGQGGHEQYF. In DNA, the CDR3 is TGTGCCAGCAGCCGGGGACAGGGAGGGCACGAGCAGTACTTC. This sequence joins TRBV7-9 and TRBJ2-7; 9 nucleotides agree with TRBD1. The CDR3 sequence is 14 residues long. Per the germline V gene, CDR1 is SEHNR and CDR2 is FQNEAQ (reference sequence). J gave up 5 bases and V 5 bases, and 7 bases lay outside the gene matches.